This is a list of T cell receptor beta chains from one sample in a study of identical twins. TCRdb re-analysed the 5' RACE reads in MiXCR, keeping a single row per CDR3 protein. The data show 430,000 or so distinct CDR3 sequences, approximately 24% seen once. The same specimen was also included in a second study, on T cells expressing NK-cell markers.

Source material: CD4+ T cells sorted from blood. Source of these receptors: a woman aged 18-29 years in good health. The CDR3 runs from the conserved cysteine through the conserved F or W. The order of the fields is clone size, CDR3 length, D gene, J gene, V gene, CDR3 protein, CDR3 DNA. A D gene is named only where the DNA matches it firmly. Only some rows state a clone size, as once, few, many or a class for expanded clones.

>-|14|-|TRBJ2-2|TRBV12-3/TRBV12-4
CASKTRQGTGELFF
TGTGCCAGCAAAACTCGGCAGGGAACCGGGGAGCTGTTTTTT
>-|21|-|TRBJ2-7|TRBV12-3/TRBV12-4
CASSFRDRAFRLAGVIYEQYF
TGTGCCAGCAGTTTCAGGGACAGGGCATTCCGATTAGCGGGAGTAATCTACGAGCAGTACTTC
>-|16|TRBD2|TRBJ2-1|TRBV18
CASSPRRRGGYNEQFF
TGTGCCAGCTCACCGAGGAGGCGGGGGGGCTACAATGAGCAGTTCTTC
>-|14|TRBD1|TRBJ2-3|TRBV24-1
CATSATGETDTQYF
TGTGCCACCAGTGCGACAGGGGAGACAGATACGCAGTATTTT
>-|11|-|TRBJ1-5|TRBV11-3
CASSFRAPQHF
TGTGCCAGCAGCTTCAGGGCACCCCAGCATTTT
>-|18|TRBD2|TRBJ2-3|TRBV9
CASSVANGLAGFTDTQYF
TGTGCCAGCAGCGTAGCCAACGGGCTAGCGGGGTTCACAGATACGCAGTATTTT
>-|12|-|TRBJ1-1|TRBV29-1
CSVSQGRTEAFF
TGCAGCGTCTCTCAAGGGAGGACTGAAGCTTTCTTT
>few|13|-|TRBJ2-2|TRBV7-7
CASSLDPEGELFF
TGTGCTAGCAGCTTAGATCCGGAAGGGGAGCTGTTTTTT
>few|17|TRBD1|TRBJ1-4|TRBV10-3
CAISAHLDRGDNEKLFF
TGTGCCATCAGTGCCCACCTTGACAGGGGAGATAATGAAAAACTGTTTTTT
>few|18|-|TRBJ2-5|TRBV6-1
CASSERAVGWGPQETQYF
TGTGCCAGCAGTGAAAGGGCAGTGGGGTGGGGACCCCAAGAGACCCAGTACTTC